This entry lists 8 T cell receptor beta chains sequenced from one sample in a study of siplizumab effects on memory and regulatory T cells. Measured with immunoSEQ multiplex PCR; TCRdb has only the in-frame clones, and not every one. In the table there are roughly 56,000 clones, roughly 93% of which are singletons. The material sequenced was CD8+ T cells sorted from blood. The receptor source for this set is a human donor in good health.

The genes are TRBV5-4 and TRBJ2-3; D not certain. The CDR3 loop spans 15 amino acids. The ends were cut back, 2 bases at V and 0 bases at J, with 10 bases in the middle. Germline V gene lookup returns CDR1 SGHNT and CDR2 YYREEE (reference sequence). DNA for the CDR3: TGTGCCAGCAGCTTTCCTTTCGGAAGCACAGATACGCAGTATTTT. Amino acid sequence: CASSFPFGSTDTQYF.

This clone was counted a few times. The V gene is TRBV5-8, the J gene TRBJ2-7, with D perhaps matching TRBD1 (5 bases). CDR3 size: 13 residues. Looked up from germline, CDR1 is SGHTS and CDR2 is YDEGEE. The V and J ends lost 1 base and 6 bases respectively, with 11 bases between them. The CDR3 loop is CASSLRYRFEQYF. The CDR3 DNA follows: TGTGCCAGCAGCTTGCGATACAGGTTCGAGCAGTACTTC.

The chain has TRBV27 and TRBJ2-7; a weak D match, TRBD2 (6 bases). The germline V gene encodes CDR1 MNHEY and CDR2 SMNVEV (reference sequence). This CDR3 is 15 amino acids long. Trimming took 3 bases from V and 4 from J, leaving 16 bases between them. In nucleotides, the CDR3 is TGTGCCAGCAGTTTGGGGGGAGGTCGAATTTACGAGCAGTACTTC. Amino acid sequence: CASSLGGGRIYEQYF.

This clone showed up just once. This chain links TRBV21-1 with TRBJ2-5; TRBD2, the table's D call, lacks a check against the DNA. TRBV21-1 counts as a pseudogene. This CDR3 contains 21 residues. The DNA for the CDR3 is TGTGCCAGCAGCAAAGAACAGGCGGAGTACGCTAGCGGGAGGTCCCAAGAGACCCAGTACTTC. As protein: CASSKEQAEYASGRSQETQYF.

The chain joins TRBV7-3 to TRBJ2-3; no reliable D call. Per germline, CDR1 SGHTA and CDR2 FQGTGA. This CDR3 comprises 13 residues. V lost 5 bases and J 7 bases, leaving 13 bases between the germline ends. The CDR3 bases are TGTGCCAGCAGCGTGGAGCCAGGAAATACGCAGTATTTT. As protein: CASSVEPGNTQYF.

V usage is TRBV6-6 and J usage is TRBJ2-7; TRBD2 is a possible D gene (7 bases). The V and J ends lost 7 bases and 3 bases respectively, with 16 bases between them. Germline CDR1 MNHNY, CDR2 SVGAGI (reference sequence). The CDR3 loop spans 14 amino acids. CDR3 residues: CASKGGMSYYEQYF. In DNA, the CDR3 is TGTGCCAGCAAGGGGGGGATGTCCTACTACGAGCAGTACTTC.

The chain combines TRBV19 with TRBJ1-2; D is uncertain. V was trimmed by 1 base and J by 1 base, leaving 10 bases between them. The CDR3 runs 15 residues. Looked up from germline, CDR1 is LNHDA and CDR2 is SQIVND (reference sequence). The CDR3 nucleotides are TGTGCCAGTAGTATAGCCTGGGCCGATAACTATGGCTACACCTTC. This translates into CASSIAWADNYGYTF. Full variable domain (missing parts from reference TRBV19 and TRBJ1-2): DGGITQSPKYLFRKEGQNVTLSCEQNLNHDAMYWYRQDPGQGLRLIYYSQIVNDFQKGDIAEGYSVSREKKESFPLTVTSAQKNPTAFYLCASSIAWADNYGYTFGSGTRLTVV.

The V and J genes are TRBV18 and TRBJ2-3; perhaps TRBD1 as D (7 bases). The germline V gene encodes CDR1 KGHSH and CDR2 LQKENI. V lost 2 bases and J lost 4, with 16 bases in between. The CDR3 is 16 amino acids. The CDR3 here is CASSPTPGGSSDTQYF. CDR3 DNA sequence: TGTGCCAGCTCACCAACCCCAGGGGGGAGCTCAGATACGCAGTATTTT.